This T cell receptor (beta chain) emerged from a study of Ad26.COV2.S vaccination and SARS-CoV-2 variants. Study-wide context: Intramuscular Ad26.COV2.S at 5x10^10 or 1x10^11 viral particles. Study outcomes and limitations: The TCR breadth and depth analyses may have produced an underestimate of total T cell responses. Recipients of either vaccine or placebo displayed similar breadth of non-spike TCRs. Reportedly, after vaccination the spike-specific CD8+ and CD4+ T cell responses displayed substantial breadth.

Sample treatment: roughly 20 received Ad26.COV2.S at low or high dose, single or two shots; 5 received placebo; per-sample allocation not given. The samples were gathered on day 63 after the first injection of vaccine or placebo. Generated by immunoSEQ multiplex PCR, the TCRdb table keeps only in-frame clones and is missing some. The sample has 350,000 to 500,000 clones, roughly nine tenths seen once. This CDR3 has 17 amino acids. Trimming removed 1 base at V and 0 bases at J, with 15 bases between. Germline assignment: CDR1 SEHNR and CDR2 FQNEAQ (reference sequence). Turning to this clone: Antigen unknown.

The starting material was peripheral blood, obtained in a trial of Ad26.COV2.S vaccine versus placebo. V is TRBV7-9 and J is TRBJ1-1; perhaps TRBD1 as D (6 bases). The receptor was isolated from a person aged 18-65 years who received the Ad26.COV2.S COVID-19 vaccine or a placebo. CDR3 DNA: TGTGCCAGCAGCTTAGTGTTCAGGGGAGTTGTGAACACTGAAGCTTTCTTT. Translating gives CASSLVFRGVVNTEAFF.